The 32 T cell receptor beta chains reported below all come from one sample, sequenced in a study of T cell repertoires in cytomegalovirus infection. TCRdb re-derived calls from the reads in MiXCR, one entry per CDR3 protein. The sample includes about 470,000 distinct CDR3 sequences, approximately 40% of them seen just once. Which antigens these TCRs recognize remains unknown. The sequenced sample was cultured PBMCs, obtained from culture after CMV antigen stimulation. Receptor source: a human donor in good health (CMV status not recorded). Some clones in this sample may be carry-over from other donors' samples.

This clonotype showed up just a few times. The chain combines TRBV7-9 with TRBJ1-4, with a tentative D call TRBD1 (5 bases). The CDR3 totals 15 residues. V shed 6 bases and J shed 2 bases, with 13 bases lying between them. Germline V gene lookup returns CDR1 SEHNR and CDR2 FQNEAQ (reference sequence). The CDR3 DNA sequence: TGTGCCAGCAGACGGGACCTTTACACTAATGAAAAACTGTTTTTT. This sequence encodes CASRRDLYTNEKLFF.

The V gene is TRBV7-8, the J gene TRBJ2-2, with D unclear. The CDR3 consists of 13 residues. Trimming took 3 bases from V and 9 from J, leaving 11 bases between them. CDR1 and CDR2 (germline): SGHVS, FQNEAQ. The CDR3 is CASSFDHIRELFF. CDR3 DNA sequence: TGTGCCAGCAGCTTCGACCACATTAGGGAGCTGTTTTTT.

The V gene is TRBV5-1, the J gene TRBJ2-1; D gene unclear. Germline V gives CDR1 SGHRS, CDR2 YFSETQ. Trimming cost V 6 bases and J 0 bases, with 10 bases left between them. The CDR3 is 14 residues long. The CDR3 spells CASTGSASYNEQFF. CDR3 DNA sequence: TGCGCCAGCACTGGGTCAGCCTCCTACAATGAGCAGTTCTTC.

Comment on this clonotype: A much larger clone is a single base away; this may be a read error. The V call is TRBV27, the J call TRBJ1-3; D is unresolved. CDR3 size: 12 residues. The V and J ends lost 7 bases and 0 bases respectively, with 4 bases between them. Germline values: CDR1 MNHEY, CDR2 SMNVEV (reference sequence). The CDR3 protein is CASISSGNTIYF. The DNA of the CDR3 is TGTGCCAGCATTTCCTCTGGAAACACCATATATTTT.

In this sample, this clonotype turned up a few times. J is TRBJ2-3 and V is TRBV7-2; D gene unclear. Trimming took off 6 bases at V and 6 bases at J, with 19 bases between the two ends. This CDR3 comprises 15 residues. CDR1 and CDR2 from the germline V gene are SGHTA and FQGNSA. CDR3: CASSQRSFVRDTQYF. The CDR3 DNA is TGTGCCAGCAGTCAGAGGAGTTTCGTCCGGGATACGCAGTATTTT.

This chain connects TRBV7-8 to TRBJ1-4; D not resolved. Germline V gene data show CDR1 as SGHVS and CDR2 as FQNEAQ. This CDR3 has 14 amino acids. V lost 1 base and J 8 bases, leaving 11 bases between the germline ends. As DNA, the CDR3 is TGTGCCAGCAGCTTAGGCCCATTAGGGGAAAAACTGTTTTTT. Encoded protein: CASSLGPLGEKLFF.

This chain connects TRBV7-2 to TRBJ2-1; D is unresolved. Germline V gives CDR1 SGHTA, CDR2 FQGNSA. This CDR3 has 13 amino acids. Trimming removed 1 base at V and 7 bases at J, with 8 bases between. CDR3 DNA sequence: TGTGCCAGCAGCTTAGATTTGAGGAATGAGCAGTTCTTC. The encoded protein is CASSLDLRNEQFF.

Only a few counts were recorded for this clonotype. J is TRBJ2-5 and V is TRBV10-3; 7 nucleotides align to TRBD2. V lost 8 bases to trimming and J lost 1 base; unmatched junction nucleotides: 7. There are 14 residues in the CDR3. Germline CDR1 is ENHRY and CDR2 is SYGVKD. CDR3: CAISLRESQETQYF. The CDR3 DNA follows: TGTGCCATCTCCCTGCGGGAGAGCCAAGAGACCCAGTACTTC.

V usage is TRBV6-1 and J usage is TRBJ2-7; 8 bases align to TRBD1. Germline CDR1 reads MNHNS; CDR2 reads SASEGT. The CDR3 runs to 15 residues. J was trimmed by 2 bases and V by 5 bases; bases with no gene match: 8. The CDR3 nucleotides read TGTGCCAGCAGTCTCCGGACAGGGCCCCCCTACGAGCAGTACTTC. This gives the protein CASSLRTGPPYEQYF.

This CDR3 is CASSFSGASTDTQYF. In nucleotides, the CDR3 is TGTGCCAGCAGCTTTAGCGGGGCTAGCACAGATACGCAGTATTTT. J is TRBJ2-3 and V is TRBV7-2, with 8 bases identical to TRBD2. Germline CDR1 SGHTA, CDR2 FQGNSA. The CDR3 consists of 15 residues. V shed 3 bases, J shed 0 bases, and the junction held 2 bases outside the gene matches.

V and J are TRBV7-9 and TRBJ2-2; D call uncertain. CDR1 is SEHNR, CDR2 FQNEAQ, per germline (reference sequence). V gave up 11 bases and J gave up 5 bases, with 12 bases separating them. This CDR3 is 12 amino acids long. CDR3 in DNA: TGTGCCGTCGCCCCTCCGACCGGGGAGCTGTTTTTT. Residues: CAVAPPTGELFF.

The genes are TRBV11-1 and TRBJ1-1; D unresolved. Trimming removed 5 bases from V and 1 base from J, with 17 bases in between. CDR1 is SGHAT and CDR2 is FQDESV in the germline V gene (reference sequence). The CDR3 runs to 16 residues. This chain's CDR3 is CASSLRWQESNTEAFF. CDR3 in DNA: TGTGCCAGCAGCCTTCGGTGGCAGGAATCGAACACTGAAGCTTTCTTT.

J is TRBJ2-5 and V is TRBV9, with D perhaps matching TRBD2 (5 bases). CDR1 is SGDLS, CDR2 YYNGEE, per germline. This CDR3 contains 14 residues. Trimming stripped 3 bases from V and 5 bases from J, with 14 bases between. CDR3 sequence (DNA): TGTGCCAGCAGCGCTAGCCCCTCGAGCGAGACCCAGTACTTC. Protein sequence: CASSASPSSETQYF.

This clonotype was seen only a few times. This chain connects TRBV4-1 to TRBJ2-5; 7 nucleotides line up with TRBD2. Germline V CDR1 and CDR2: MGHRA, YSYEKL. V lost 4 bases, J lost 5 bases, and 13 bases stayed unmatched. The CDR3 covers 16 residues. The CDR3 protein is CASSPEGQGGGETQYF. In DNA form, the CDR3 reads TGCGCCAGCAGCCCTGAGGGGCAGGGCGGGGGTGAGACCCAGTACTTC.

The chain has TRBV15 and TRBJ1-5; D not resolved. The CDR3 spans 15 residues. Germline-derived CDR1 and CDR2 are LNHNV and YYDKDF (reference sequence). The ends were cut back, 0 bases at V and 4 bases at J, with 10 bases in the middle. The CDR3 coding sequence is TGTGCCACCAGCAGAGATGGTAGAGATAATCAGCCCCAGCATTTT. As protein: CATSRDGRDNQPQHF.

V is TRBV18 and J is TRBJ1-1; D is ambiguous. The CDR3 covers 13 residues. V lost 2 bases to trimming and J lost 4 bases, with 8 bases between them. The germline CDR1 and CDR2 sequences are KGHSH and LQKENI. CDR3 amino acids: CASSPAGSTEAFF. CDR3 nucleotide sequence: TGTGCCAGCTCACCAGCAGGAAGCACTGAAGCTTTCTTT.

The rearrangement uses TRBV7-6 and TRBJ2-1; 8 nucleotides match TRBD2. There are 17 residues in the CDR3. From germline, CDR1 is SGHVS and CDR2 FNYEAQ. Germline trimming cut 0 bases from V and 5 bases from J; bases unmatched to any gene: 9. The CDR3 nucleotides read TGTGCCAGCAGCTTAGCCACCGGGACTAGATCACACAATGAGCAGTTCTTC. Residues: CASSLATGTRSHNEQFF. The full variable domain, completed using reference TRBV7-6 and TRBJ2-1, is GAGVSQSPRYKVTKRGQDVALRCDPISGHVSLYWYRQALGQGPEFLTYFNYEAQQDKSGLPNDRFSAERPEGSISTLTIQRTEQRDSAMYRCASSLATGTRSHNEQFFGPGTRLTVL.

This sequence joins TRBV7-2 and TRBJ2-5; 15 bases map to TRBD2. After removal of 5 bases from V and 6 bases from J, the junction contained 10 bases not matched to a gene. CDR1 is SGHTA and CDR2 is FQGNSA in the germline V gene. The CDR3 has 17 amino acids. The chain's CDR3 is CASSPPGGLAGGKTQYF. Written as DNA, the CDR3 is TGTGCCAGCAGCCCTCCAGGGGGACTAGCGGGAGGAAAGACCCAGTACTTC.

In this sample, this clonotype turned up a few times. DNA for the CDR3: TGTGCCAGCAGCCTTCAGTCGGGGGAACAGCCCCAGCATTTT. Translating gives CASSLQSGEQPQHF. The gene calls are TRBV7-2 and TRBJ1-5, with D perhaps matching TRBD1 (5 bases). Trimming took 5 bases from V and 7 from J, leaving 15 bases between them. The germline V gene has CDR1 SGHTA and CDR2 FQGNSA. This CDR3 is 14 amino acids long.

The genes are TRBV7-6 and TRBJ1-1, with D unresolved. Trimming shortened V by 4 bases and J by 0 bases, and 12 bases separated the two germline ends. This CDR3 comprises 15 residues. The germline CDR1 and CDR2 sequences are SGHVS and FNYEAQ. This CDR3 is CASSSYSSLNTEAFF. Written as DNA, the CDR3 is TGTGCCAGCAGCTCATATTCAAGTTTGAACACTGAAGCTTTCTTT.

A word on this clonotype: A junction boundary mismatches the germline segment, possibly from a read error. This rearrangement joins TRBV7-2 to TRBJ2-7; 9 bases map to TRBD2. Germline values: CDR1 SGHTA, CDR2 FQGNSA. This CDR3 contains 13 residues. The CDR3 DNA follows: TGTGCCAGCAGCTTAGACAGGTCGGGACTAGCCCACTTC. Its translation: CASSLDRSGLAHF. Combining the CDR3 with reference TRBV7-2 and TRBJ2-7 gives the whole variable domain GAGVSQSPSNKVTEKGKDVELRCDPISGHTALYWYRQSLGQGLEFLIYFQGNSAPDKSGLPSDRFSAERTGGSVSTLTIQRTQQEDSAVYLCASSLDRSGLAHFGPGTRLTVT.

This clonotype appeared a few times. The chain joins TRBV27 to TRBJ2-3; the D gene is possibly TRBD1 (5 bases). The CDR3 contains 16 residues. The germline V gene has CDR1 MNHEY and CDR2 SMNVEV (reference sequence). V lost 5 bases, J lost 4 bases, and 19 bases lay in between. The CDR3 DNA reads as TGTGCCAGCAGTACTGGGGCCAGCACGGTCTCAGATACGCAGTATTTT. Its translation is CASSTGASTVSDTQYF.

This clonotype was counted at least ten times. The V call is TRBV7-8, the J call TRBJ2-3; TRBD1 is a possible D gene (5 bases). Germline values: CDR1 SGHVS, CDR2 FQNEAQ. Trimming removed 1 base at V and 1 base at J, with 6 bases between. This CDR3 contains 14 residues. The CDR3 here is CASSLGGRTDTQYF. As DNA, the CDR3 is TGTGCCAGCAGCTTAGGGGGCCGCACAGATACGCAGTATTTT.

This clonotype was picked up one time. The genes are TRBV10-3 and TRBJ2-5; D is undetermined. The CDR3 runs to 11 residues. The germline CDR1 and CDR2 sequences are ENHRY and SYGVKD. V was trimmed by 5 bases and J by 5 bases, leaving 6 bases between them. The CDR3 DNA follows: TGTGCCATCAGTTCAGAGGAGACCCAGTACTTC. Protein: CAISSEETQYF.

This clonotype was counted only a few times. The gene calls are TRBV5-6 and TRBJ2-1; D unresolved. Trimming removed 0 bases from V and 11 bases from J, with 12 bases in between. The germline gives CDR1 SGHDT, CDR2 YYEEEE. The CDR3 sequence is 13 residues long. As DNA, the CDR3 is TGTGCCAGCAGCTTGGAGAGGCTGGGTAAGCAGTTCTTC. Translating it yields CASSLERLGKQFF.

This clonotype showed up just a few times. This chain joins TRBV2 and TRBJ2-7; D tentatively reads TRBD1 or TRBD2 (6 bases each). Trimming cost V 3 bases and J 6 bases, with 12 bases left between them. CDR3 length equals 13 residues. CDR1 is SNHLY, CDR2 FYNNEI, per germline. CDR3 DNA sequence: TGTGCCAGCAGTGAGGGCAGGGGAGGCGAGCAGTACTTC. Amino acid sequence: CASSEGRGGEQYF. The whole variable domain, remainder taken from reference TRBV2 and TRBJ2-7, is EPEVTQTPSHQVTQMGQEVILRCVPISNHLYFYWYRQILGQKVEFLVSFYNNEISEKSEIFDDQFSVERPDGSNFTLKIRSTKLEDSAMYFCASSEGRGGEQYFGPGTRLTVT.

In DNA form, the CDR3 reads TGTGCCAGCAGCGCAAAGACAGGGGTCTCGGAGACCCAGTACTTC. It encodes CASSAKTGVSETQYF. This rearrangement joins TRBV7-9 to TRBJ2-5; 8 bases are shared with TRBD1. Germline CDR1 reads SEHNR; CDR2 reads FQNEAQ (reference sequence). Trimming cost V 5 bases and J 5 bases; bases outside gene matches: 10. The CDR3 loop spans 15 amino acids. Supplemented by reference TRBV7-9 and TRBJ2-5, the full variable domain reads DTGVSQNPRHKITKRGQNVTFRCDPISEHNRLYWYRQTLGQGPEFLTYFQNEAQLEKSRLLSDRFSAERPKGSFSTLEIQRTEQGDSAMYLCASSAKTGVSETQYFGPGTRLLVL.

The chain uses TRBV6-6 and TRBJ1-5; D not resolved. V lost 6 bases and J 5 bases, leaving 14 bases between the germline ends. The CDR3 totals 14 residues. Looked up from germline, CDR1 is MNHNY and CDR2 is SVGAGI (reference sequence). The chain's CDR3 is CASSSPGSHQPQHF. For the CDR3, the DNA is TGTGCCAGCAGCTCACCCGGGAGTCATCAGCCCCAGCATTTT.

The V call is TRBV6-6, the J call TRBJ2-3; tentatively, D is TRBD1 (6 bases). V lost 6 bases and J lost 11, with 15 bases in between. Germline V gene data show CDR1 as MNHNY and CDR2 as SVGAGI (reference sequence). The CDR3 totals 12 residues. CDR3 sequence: CASRNQGPVQYF. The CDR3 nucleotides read TGTGCCAGCAGGAACCAGGGGCCGGTGCAGTATTTT.

The CDR3 DNA sequence: TGTGCCAGCAGTTCGGGGGGCGTAGACAATGAGCAGTTCTTC. It translates to CASSSGGVDNEQFF. The chain links TRBV28 to TRBJ2-1; weak D call: TRBD2 (7 bases). Germline values: CDR1 MDHEN, CDR2 SYDVKM. V shed 4 bases and J shed 5 bases, with 12 bases lying between them. The CDR3 sequence is 14 residues long.

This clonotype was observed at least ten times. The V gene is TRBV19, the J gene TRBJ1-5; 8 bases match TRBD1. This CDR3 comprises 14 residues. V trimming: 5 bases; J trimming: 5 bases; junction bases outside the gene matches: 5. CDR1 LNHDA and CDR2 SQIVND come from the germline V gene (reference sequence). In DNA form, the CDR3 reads TGTGCCAGTAGTCCTCGGACAGGGCATCAGCCCCAGCATTTT. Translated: CASSPRTGHQPQHF. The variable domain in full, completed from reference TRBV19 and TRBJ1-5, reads DGGITQSPKYLFRKEGQNVTLSCEQNLNHDAMYWYRQDPGQGLRLIYYSQIVNDFQKGDIAEGYSVSREKKESFPLTVTSAQKNPTAFYLCASSPRTGHQPQHFGDGTRLSIL.

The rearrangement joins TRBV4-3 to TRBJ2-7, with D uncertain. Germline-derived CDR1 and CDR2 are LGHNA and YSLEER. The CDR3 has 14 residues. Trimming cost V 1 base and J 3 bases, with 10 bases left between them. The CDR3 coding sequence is TGCGCCAGCAGCCAAGGGGCACGTAGCTACGAGCAGTACTTC. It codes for CASSQGARSYEQYF.